These T cell receptor beta chains were read from a single sample in a study of shared clonotypes between healthy human individuals. The protocol was immunoSEQ multiplex PCR, while the TCRdb copy is restricted to in-frame clones and leaves out a portion. The repertoire includes around 2,000,000 clones, about 95% of them detected once, and roughly 1% sits in the top ten. Sequencing was done on a sample of naive CD8+ T cells sorted from blood. The origin of the receptors is a man aged 18-30 years in good health. Both conserved end residues are part of each CDR3. The D gene is left open where the match is weak. Clone size is given for some rows only: seen once, a few or many times, or a class if the clone is expanded.

14 TRBJ2-1 TRBD2 - TRBV27 TGTGCCAGCAGTTTGGCTGGGGGGGACAATGAGCAGTTCTTC CASSLAGGDNEQFF
17 TRBJ2-2 - - TRBV7-9 TGTGCCAGCAGCTTGGCGTCGGGTAGAGGAGACACCGGGGAGCTGTTTTTT CASSLASGRGDTGELFF
16 TRBJ1-6 - - TRBV11-2 TGTGCCAGCAGCTTAGATGCAACCTGGGGTAATTCACCCCTCCACTTT CASSLDATWGNSPLHF
12 TRBJ2-1 - - TRBV5-6 TGTGCCAGCAGCTTGGAAGGGGGTGAGCAGTTCTTC CASSLEGGEQFF
18 TRBJ2-2 TRBD1 - TRBV28 TGTGCCAGCACCCCGCAGGTAGGGGGCGCGTTAGACACCGGGGAGCTGTTTTTT CASTPQVGGALDTGELFF
13 TRBJ1-5 - - TRBV10-3 TGTGCCGCCCAAGGGGCGATGGGGCAGCCCCAGCATTTT CAAQGAMGQPQHF
17 TRBJ2-1 - - TRBV4-1 TGCGCCAGCAGCCAGAAGGAAGCGGAGCGCTCCTACAATGAGCAGTTCTTC CASSQKEAERSYNEQFF
15 TRBJ1-5 TRBD1 - TRBV5-1 TGCGCCAGCAGCATGACAGGGGAGGGCAATCAGCCCCAGCATTTT CASSMTGEGNQPQHF
12 TRBJ1-1 TRBD1 - TRBV5-1 TGCGCCAGCAGCCCGGACAGGGTACAAGCTTTCTTT CASSPDRVQAFF
12 TRBJ1-2 - - TRBV6-5 TGTGCCAGCAGCAATCCACAGCATGGCTACACCTTC CASSNPQHGYTF
15 TRBJ2-7 TRBD1 - TRBV13 TGTGCCAGCAGCTCGCTGGGTAGGGGGCATTCGGAGCAGTACTTC CASSSLGRGHSEQYF
15 TRBJ1-1 - - TRBV7-2 TGTGCCAGCAGCTTAGAAGAGAGCCCTGGGGCTGAAGCTTTCTTT CASSLEESPGAEAFF
14 TRBJ1-6 - - TRBV7-6 TGTGCCAGCAGCTCAGGGATTTCTGATTCACCCCTCCACTTT CASSSGISDSPLHF
15 TRBJ2-5 TRBD2 - TRBV30 TGTGCCTGGTGGGTTAGCGGGAGAGGAAGGGAGACCCAGTACTTC CAWWVSGRGRETQYF
15 TRBJ2-4 - - TRBV7-8 TGTGCCAGCAGCTTCCTTACGGGGGGCGGGAACATTCAGTACTTC CASSFLTGGGNIQYF
16 TRBJ2-2 - - TRBV9 TGTGCCAGCAGCCCGCGGGACAGCCTGAACACCGGGGAGCTGTTTTTT CASSPRDSLNTGELFF
15 TRBJ2-1 - - TRBV5-6 TGTGCCAGCAGCCTGGGGACTGGAAGACGCGGTGAGCAGTTCTTC CASSLGTGRRGEQFF
17 TRBJ2-1 TRBD2 once TRBV4-1 TGCGCCAGCAGCCAAGACCTTAGCGGGGGGGCGTCAAATGAGCAGTTCTTC CASSQDLSGGASNEQFF